Included here is one TCR beta chain sequence, with context. Its antigen is as yet unknown. This sample was included in a study of cytomegalovirus exposure and HLA in healthy donors. Study-level background: As released early, the data held roughly 85 million unique TCRs from HLA-typed donors.

PCR primers comprised 60 Vbeta and 13 Jbeta primers. Some clones are missing from TCRdb's copy, which holds only in-frame ones; the method was immunoSEQ multiplex PCR. The specimen's table records 200,000 to 250,000 clones. J lost 2 bases, V lost 3 bases, and 7 bases had no gene match. This CDR3 region has 16 residues. Germline V gives CDR1 SGHDT, CDR2 YYEEEE. General observations from the study: According to an earlier analysis, most TCR beta V segments yielded productive rearrangements about 87% or about 30% of the time.

The V and J genes are TRBV5-6 and TRBJ2-5, with 10 bases lining up with TRBD2. This TCR was sampled from a girl aged 2 to 10 in good health and CMV-seropositive. The source material was PBMCs. In DNA, the CDR3 is TGTGCCAGCAGCTGGAGCGGGAGGGAATTACAAGAGACCCAGTACTTC. Translation: CASSWSGRELQETQYF.